This is a list of T cell receptor beta chains from one sample in a study of PD-1 blockade in classical Hodgkin lymphoma. Profiling relied on immunoSEQ multiplex PCR, and the TCRdb table lists in-frame clones only, not all of them. The sample holds 10,000 to 15,000 clones; over 80% are singletons and the top ten take around 25%. This material consisted of peripheral blood mononuclear cells (PBMCs), taken at baseline. These TCRs come from a human donor with classical Hodgkin lymphoma. The CDR3 runs from the conserved cysteine through the conserved F or W. The D gene is left open where the match is weak. Expanded clones get a size class; other rows say once, few or many, or leave the size out.

d_gene: -
abundance: -
v_gene: TRBV7-2
j_gene: TRBJ2-6
CDR3aa: CASSSPGANVLTF
CDR3nt: TGTGCCAGCAGCTCTCCGGGGGCCAACGTCCTGACTTTC

d_gene: -
abundance: once
v_gene: TRBV6-1
j_gene: TRBJ2-3
CDR3aa: CASRQGPFTDTQYF
CDR3nt: TGTGCCAGCAGACAGGGCCCGTTCACAGATACGCAGTATTTT

d_gene: -
abundance: -
v_gene: TRBV21-1
j_gene: TRBJ2-7
CDR3aa: CASSMRVRTSGVNPYEQYF
CDR3nt: TGTGCCAGCAGCATGAGGGTTAGGACTAGCGGGGTCAATCCCTACGAGCAGTACTTC

d_gene: TRBD1
abundance: -
v_gene: TRBV5-1
j_gene: TRBJ2-1
CDR3aa: CASSLLQGAYNEQFF
CDR3nt: TGCGCCAGCAGCTTGCTCCAGGGGGCCTACAATGAGCAGTTCTTC

d_gene: TRBD1
abundance: once
v_gene: TRBV5-1
j_gene: TRBJ1-2
CDR3aa: CASSLGPGGDGYTF
CDR3nt: TGCGCCAGCAGCTTGGGACCAGGGGGAGACGGCTACACCTTC

d_gene: -
abundance: -
v_gene: TRBV9
j_gene: TRBJ1-1
CDR3aa: CASSERVGDTEAFF
CDR3nt: TGTGCCAGCAGCGAAAGGGTCGGGGACACTGAAGCTTTCTTT

d_gene: -
abundance: -
v_gene: TRBV5-1
j_gene: TRBJ1-1
CDR3aa: CASSFRPNTEAFF
CDR3nt: TGCGCCAGCAGCTTTCGACCGAACACTGAAGCTTTCTTT

d_gene: TRBD2
abundance: -
v_gene: TRBV6-1
j_gene: TRBJ2-1
CDR3aa: CASSLSGRSYNEQFF
CDR3nt: TGTGCCAGCAGTCTTAGCGGGAGGTCCTACAATGAGCAGTTCTTC

d_gene: -
abundance: -
v_gene: TRBV5-5
j_gene: TRBJ2-7
CDR3aa: CASSRGTERMYEQYF
CDR3nt: TGTGCCAGCAGCCGCGGGACGGAGAGGATGTACGAGCAGTACTTC

d_gene: -
abundance: -
v_gene: TRBV30
j_gene: TRBJ1-2
CDR3aa: CAWITGKNYGYTF
CDR3nt: TGTGCCTGGATCACCGGGAAAAACTATGGCTACACCTTC

d_gene: -
abundance: -
v_gene: TRBV6-1
j_gene: TRBJ1-4
CDR3aa: CASSSGGAKLFF
CDR3nt: TGTGCCAGCAGTTCGGGGGGCGCTAAACTGTTTTTT

d_gene: -
abundance: -
v_gene: TRBV5-1
j_gene: TRBJ1-1
CDR3aa: CASSPNLNTEAFF
CDR3nt: TGCGCCAGCAGCCCCAATTTGAACACTGAAGCTTTCTTT

d_gene: -
abundance: -
v_gene: TRBV6-6
j_gene: TRBJ1-5
CDR3aa: CASSTGFNQPQHF
CDR3nt: TGTGCCAGCAGTACAGGGTTCAATCAGCCCCAGCATTTT

d_gene: TRBD1
abundance: -
v_gene: TRBV18
j_gene: TRBJ1-5
CDR3aa: CASSPQMTGGTGNQPQHF
CDR3nt: TGTGCCAGCTCACCACAAATGACAGGGGGCACGGGCAATCAGCCCCAGCATTTT

d_gene: TRBD2
abundance: few
v_gene: TRBV10-2
j_gene: TRBJ2-1
CDR3aa: CASSTSGRALNEQFF
CDR3nt: TGCGCCAGCAGTACTAGCGGGAGGGCCCTCAATGAGCAGTTCTTC

d_gene: -
abundance: once
v_gene: TRBV20-1
j_gene: TRBJ2-3
CDR3aa: CSAPFTDTQYF
CDR3nt: TGCAGTGCCCCCTTCACAGATACGCAGTATTTT

d_gene: -
abundance: -
v_gene: TRBV6-6
j_gene: TRBJ2-1
CDR3aa: CASSYSGDEQFF
CDR3nt: TGTGCCAGCAGTTACTCGGGTGATGAGCAGTTCTTC

d_gene: -
abundance: -
v_gene: TRBV28
j_gene: TRBJ2-5
CDR3aa: CASSLVDKETQYF
CDR3nt: TGTGCCAGCAGTTTAGTAGATAAAGAGACCCAGTACTTC

d_gene: TRBD1
abundance: -
v_gene: TRBV7-2
j_gene: TRBJ1-2
CDR3aa: CASSLTPRTGGEGGYTF
CDR3nt: TGTGCCAGCAGCTTAACCCCAAGAACAGGGGGCGAGGGTGGCTACACCTTC

d_gene: TRBD2
abundance: -
v_gene: TRBV7-9
j_gene: TRBJ2-5
CDR3aa: CASSKRTSGNFWGQETQYF
CDR3nt: TGTGCCAGCAGCAAAAGGACTAGCGGGAATTTTTGGGGTCAAGAGACCCAGTACTTC

d_gene: -
abundance: -
v_gene: TRBV10-2
j_gene: TRBJ2-2
CDR3aa: CASSVTGGFTGELFF
CDR3nt: TGCGCCAGCAGTGTTACCGGCGGGTTCACCGGGGAGCTGTTTTTT

d_gene: -
abundance: few
v_gene: TRBV29-1
j_gene: TRBJ1-1
CDR3aa: CSVAVGGTEAFF
CDR3nt: TGCAGCGTTGCGGTAGGGGGGACTGAAGCTTTCTTT

d_gene: -
abundance: -
v_gene: TRBV4-2
j_gene: TRBJ2-2
CDR3aa: CASSQDQRSTGELFF
CDR3nt: TGTGCCAGCAGCCAAGATCAAAGATCCACCGGGGAGCTGTTTTTT

d_gene: -
abundance: -
v_gene: TRBV14
j_gene: TRBJ2-3
CDR3aa: CASSQRAGATDTQYF
CDR3nt: TGTGCCAGCAGCCAAAGGGCAGGGGCCACAGATACGCAGTATTTT

d_gene: TRBD1
abundance: -
v_gene: TRBV19
j_gene: TRBJ1-5
CDR3aa: CASSPGQGVVGQPQHF
CDR3nt: TGTGCCAGTAGTCCGGGACAGGGGGTAGTTGGTCAGCCCCAGCATTTT

d_gene: -
abundance: once
v_gene: TRBV11-2
j_gene: TRBJ1-5
CDR3aa: CASSLVRSRLYSNQPQHF
CDR3nt: TGTGCCAGCAGCTTAGTTCGCTCCCGACTGTATAGCAATCAGCCCCAGCATTTT

d_gene: -
abundance: -
v_gene: TRBV7-9
j_gene: TRBJ2-2
CDR3aa: CASSYPSGLNTGELFF
CDR3nt: TGTGCCAGCAGCTATCCCAGCGGACTCAACACCGGGGAGCTGTTTTTT

d_gene: -
abundance: -
v_gene: TRBV7-9
j_gene: TRBJ2-7
CDR3aa: CASSLGGTSYEQYF
CDR3nt: TGTGCCAGCAGCTTAGGTGGCACGTCCTACGAGCAGTACTTC

d_gene: -
abundance: -
v_gene: TRBV27
j_gene: TRBJ1-5
CDR3aa: CASRSIQGIDQPQHF
CDR3nt: TGTGCCAGCAGGAGTATTCAGGGCATAGACCAGCCCCAGCATTTT

d_gene: -
abundance: -
v_gene: TRBV30
j_gene: TRBJ1-5
CDR3aa: CAWSGGPQSQGNNNQPQHF
CDR3nt: TGTGCCTGGAGTGGCGGGCCCCAATCACAGGGCAACAACAATCAGCCCCAGCATTTT

d_gene: -
abundance: -
v_gene: TRBV25-1
j_gene: TRBJ1-6
CDR3aa: CASSERVGGRHNSPLHF
CDR3nt: TGTGCCAGCAGTGAACGAGTCGGGGGAAGGCATAATTCACCCCTCCACTTT

d_gene: TRBD2
abundance: -
v_gene: TRBV29-1
j_gene: TRBJ2-6
CDR3aa: CSVVGGTGANVLTF
CDR3nt: TGCAGCGTTGTGGGGGGGACTGGGGCCAACGTCCTGACTTTC

d_gene: -
abundance: few
v_gene: TRBV5-1
j_gene: TRBJ1-1
CDR3aa: CASKGNSETEAFF
CDR3nt: TGCGCCAGCAAAGGGAATTCAGAGACTGAAGCTTTCTTT

d_gene: -
abundance: few
v_gene: TRBV28
j_gene: TRBJ2-1
CDR3aa: CASSLMDRGDEQFF
CDR3nt: TGTGCCAGCAGCCTCATGGACAGAGGGGATGAGCAGTTCTTC

d_gene: TRBD1
abundance: -
v_gene: TRBV19
j_gene: TRBJ2-2
CDR3aa: CASSKRTGSANTGELFF
CDR3nt: TGTGCCAGTAGTAAAAGGACAGGGAGTGCGAACACCGGGGAGCTGTTTTTT

d_gene: -
abundance: -
v_gene: TRBV10-2
j_gene: TRBJ1-4
CDR3aa: CASSGNRVGEKLFF
CDR3nt: TGCGCCAGCAGTGGGAACAGGGTCGGTGAAAAACTGTTTTTT

d_gene: -
abundance: -
v_gene: TRBV6-5
j_gene: TRBJ1-1
CDR3aa: CASRRTPNTEAFF
CDR3nt: TGTGCCAGCAGGCGAACGCCGAACACTGAAGCTTTCTTT

d_gene: TRBD1
abundance: -
v_gene: TRBV28
j_gene: TRBJ1-1
CDR3aa: CASSPRGLMNTEAFF
CDR3nt: TGTGCCAGCAGTCCCAGGGGGCTCATGAACACTGAAGCTTTCTTT

d_gene: TRBD1
abundance: medium-sized
v_gene: TRBV15
j_gene: TRBJ1-5
CDR3aa: CATSRWQGENQPQHF
CDR3nt: TGTGCCACCAGCAGATGGCAGGGGGAAAATCAGCCCCAGCATTTT

d_gene: -
abundance: -
v_gene: TRBV29-1
j_gene: TRBJ1-4
CDR3aa: CSVGKNEKLFF
CDR3nt: TGCAGCGTTGGAAAGAATGAAAAACTGTTTTTT

d_gene: -
abundance: -
v_gene: TRBV9
j_gene: TRBJ2-3
CDR3aa: CASSVGASTDTQYF
CDR3nt: TGTGCCAGCAGCGTGGGCGCGAGCACAGATACGCAGTATTTT

d_gene: -
abundance: -
v_gene: TRBV6-5
j_gene: TRBJ2-6
CDR3aa: CASSTRGSGANVLTF
CDR3nt: TGTGCCAGCTCTACCCGGGGCTCTGGGGCCAACGTCCTGACTTTC

d_gene: -
abundance: -
v_gene: TRBV19
j_gene: TRBJ1-1
CDR3aa: CASSKFANTEAFF
CDR3nt: TGTGCCAGTAGTAAATTTGCGAACACTGAAGCTTTCTTT

d_gene: -
abundance: -
v_gene: TRBV6-1
j_gene: TRBJ1-1
CDR3aa: CASTQGMNTEAFF
CDR3nt: TGTGCCAGCACACAGGGCATGAACACTGAAGCTTTCTTT

d_gene: -
abundance: -
v_gene: TRBV28
j_gene: TRBJ2-2
CDR3aa: CASTLGPGELFF
CDR3nt: TGTGCCAGCACCTTGGGACCCGGGGAGCTGTTTTTT

d_gene: -
abundance: -
v_gene: TRBV5-8
j_gene: TRBJ2-3
CDR3aa: CASSLRGGGTDTQYF
CDR3nt: TGTGCCAGCAGCTTGCGGGGAGGAGGCACAGATACGCAGTATTTT

d_gene: TRBD2
abundance: -
v_gene: TRBV7-9
j_gene: TRBJ2-7
CDR3aa: CASSLSGRGYEQYF
CDR3nt: TGTGCCAGCAGCTTGTCCGGGAGGGGATACGAGCAGTACTTC

d_gene: -
abundance: -
v_gene: TRBV28
j_gene: TRBJ2-5
CDR3aa: CASSSPIGDLETQYF
CDR3nt: TGTGCCAGCAGTAGCCCCATTGGAGATCTGGAGACCCAGTACTTC

d_gene: -
abundance: -
v_gene: TRBV30
j_gene: TRBJ2-3
CDR3aa: CAWGKGGSADTQYF
CDR3nt: TGTGCCTGGGGAAAGGGGGGGTCGGCAGATACGCAGTATTTT

d_gene: TRBD1
abundance: -
v_gene: TRBV20-1
j_gene: TRBJ1-2
CDR3aa: CSAGTVRGYTF
CDR3nt: TGCAGTGCTGGGACAGTGAGGGGCTACACCTTC

d_gene: -
abundance: -
v_gene: TRBV6-1
j_gene: TRBJ1-1
CDR3aa: CASSEAQGSGAFF
CDR3nt: TGTGCCAGCAGTGAAGCCCAGGGAAGTGGAGCTTTCTTT

d_gene: -
abundance: -
v_gene: TRBV6-5
j_gene: TRBJ2-1
CDR3aa: CASKIRFLPYNEQFF
CDR3nt: TGTGCCAGCAAAATTAGGTTCCTCCCCTACAATGAGCAGTTCTTC

d_gene: -
abundance: -
v_gene: TRBV28
j_gene: TRBJ1-2
CDR3aa: CASSLTGHYGYTF
CDR3nt: TGTGCCAGCAGTTTAACCGGACACTATGGCTACACCTTC

d_gene: -
abundance: -
v_gene: TRBV7-3
j_gene: TRBJ2-2
CDR3aa: CASSFTADRELFF
CDR3nt: TGTGCCAGCAGCTTTACAGCGGACAGGGAGCTGTTTTTT